This TCR beta chain derives from a study of beta chain features in type 1 diabetes. For the study at large: Over all samples combined, 107,917,701 sorted cells were examined.

The study reverse transcribed the entire isolated RNA, so it sequenced expressed TCRB transcripts. Profiled with immunoSEQ multiplex PCR; TCRdb holds only in-frame clones, not every one. The sample includes under 950,000 clones, about a sixth of them seen just once. Trimming took 6 bases from V and 5 from J, leaving 16 bases between them. There are 14 residues in the CDR3. In germline, CDR1 is MNHEY, CDR2 SMNVEV (reference sequence). This clonotype was obtained from a woman aged 18-29 years in good health. V and J are TRBV27 and TRBJ1-2; D ambiguous. Specimen: naive CD4+ T cells from blood. In DNA form, the CDR3 reads TGTGCCAGCAGCCACTCAACCGGGATATATGGCTACACCTTC. It is translated as CASSHSTGIYGYTF.